This T cell receptor (beta chain) was sequenced for a study of T-cell reconstitution after alpha-beta-depleted transplantation in children (TCRdb year 2016). Study-level background: Using TCR repertoire profiling, the study followed T-cell immune reconstitution in a quantitative way in children after TCRalphabeta/CD19-depleted allogeneic hematopoietic cell transplantation. The investigation overall reported the following: The high TCRbeta diversity at day 60 in some patients was ascribed to recipient T cells and intrathymic progenitors that had survived conditioning. About two months after transplant, the apparently early recovery of alphabetaT-cell counts reportedly depended on just several hundred clones that had expanded rapidly and came from non-depleted graft cells. The frequencies of hyperexpanded clones fell over the following months, and after one year, T-cell counts and TCRbeta diversity were mostly attributed to newly produced T cells.

CDR3 length: 18 amino acids, cysteine to phenylalanine. Only the CDR3 DNA stays, 54 bases, in frame from base 1. Ends trimmed: V by 0 bases, J by 3 bases; bases unmatched to a gene: 10. CDR1 and CDR2, per the germline V gene (reference sequence), are LGHDT and YNNKEL. The intended sense of this specimen's treatment or condition label: allogeneic hematopoietic cell transplantation with graft depleted of TCRalphabeta T cells and CD19 B cells. The transplant recipients were children given TCRalphabeta/CD19-depleted allogeneic hematopoietic cell grafts. Library preparation used PCR. Sequencer: Illumina HiSeq 2500. Molecular barcoding was employed in the preparation of TCR libraries, with unique molecular identifiers being used to normalize TCRbeta repertoire quantification. TCRdb trimmed public reads at Q25 via fastp, called clones via MiXCR and kept in-frame beta chains. Each entry is one CDR3 protein sequence, shown with its most common DNA and genes. The sample includes almost 500,000 distinct CDR3 sequences, with 8% to 11% observed a single time. Clones ranked in the top ten supply 2% to 2.5% of the sample.

This clonotype was seen repeatedly, ten times or more. Its binding antigen is unknown. The record has no base qualities; no much larger clone is one base away. Sequenced material: PBMCs, taken before TCRalphabeta/CD19-depleted stem cell transplant. The TCR comes from a child aged 2-9 years with inherited bone marrow failure, due to receive a stem cell transplant. The sequence joins TRBV3-1 to TRBJ2-1, with TRBD2 identical over 8 junction bases. The DNA sequence follows: TGTGCCAGCAGCCAAGAAGACCGGAGAACTAGCGGCTACAATGAGCAGTTCTTC. Translated, it reads CASSQEDRRTSGYNEQFF.